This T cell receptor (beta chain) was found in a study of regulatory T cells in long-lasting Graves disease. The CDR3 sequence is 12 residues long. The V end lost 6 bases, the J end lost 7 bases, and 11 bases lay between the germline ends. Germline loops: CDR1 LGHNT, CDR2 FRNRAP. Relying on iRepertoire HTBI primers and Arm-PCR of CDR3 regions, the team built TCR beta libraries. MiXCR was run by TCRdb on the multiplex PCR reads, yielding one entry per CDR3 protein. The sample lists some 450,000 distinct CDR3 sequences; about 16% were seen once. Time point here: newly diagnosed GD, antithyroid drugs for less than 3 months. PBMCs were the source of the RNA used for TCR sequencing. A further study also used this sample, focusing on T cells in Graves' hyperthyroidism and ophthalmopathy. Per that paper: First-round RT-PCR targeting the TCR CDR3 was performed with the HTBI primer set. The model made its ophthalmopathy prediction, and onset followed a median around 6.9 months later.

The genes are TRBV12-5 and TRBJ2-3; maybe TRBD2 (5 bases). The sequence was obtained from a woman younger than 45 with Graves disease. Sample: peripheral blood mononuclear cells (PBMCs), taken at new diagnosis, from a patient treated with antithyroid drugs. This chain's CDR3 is CASGPDWHTQYF. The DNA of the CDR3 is TGTGCTAGTGGCCCGGACTGGCATACGCAGTATTTT. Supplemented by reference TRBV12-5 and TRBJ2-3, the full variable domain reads DARVTQTPRHKVTEMGQEVTMRCQPILGHNTVFWYRQTMMQGLELLAYFRNRAPLDDSGMPKDRFSAEMPDATLATLKIQPSEPRDSAVYFCASGPDWHTQYFGPGTRLTVL.